The clone carrying this TCR beta chain was counted between two and nine times. The antigen remains unidentified. These data belong to a study of beta chain features in type 1 diabetes. Broader study findings: Type 1 diabetes patients had moderately but significantly shorter TCRB CDR3s in all four CD4+ subsets.

The isolated RNA, all of it, was reverse transcribed, so expressed TCRB transcripts were what got sequenced. Libraries were prepared by immunoSEQ multiplex PCR; TCRdb keeps only in-frame clonotypes and omits some of them. The sample lists around 650,000 clones, 9.5% to 15% occurring once. This CDR3 spans 15 amino acids. Germline values: CDR1 SGDLS, CDR2 YYNGEE. V was cut by 0 bases and J by 3 bases, with 13 bases left in between. The genes are TRBV9 and TRBJ2-7; D not certain. The sequenced sample was naive CD4+ T cells from blood. The TCR originated in a man younger than 40 with type 1 diabetes. CDR3 loop: CASSVDLGPSYEQYF. CDR3 DNA: TGTGCCAGCAGCGTAGATCTAGGACCGAGCTACGAGCAGTACTTC.